These 7 T cell receptor beta chains share one sample of origin, sequenced in a study of shared T cell receptors in the human thymus. TCRdb keeps only in-frame clones here, not all; method: immunoSEQ multiplex PCR. The table lists hundreds of thousands of clones, roughly 90% of them singletons, with 0.008% to 0.011% in the top ten. The same data also went into a second study, on human thymus T cells.

Sequencing used thymocytes. These receptors came from a boy younger than two with a congenital heart defect.

The chain couples TRBV4-3 to TRBJ2-1; possibly TRBD2 for D (7 bases). Germline values: CDR1 LGHNA, CDR2 YSLEER. CDR3 length: 17 amino acids. The V end lost 0 bases, the J end lost 10 bases, and 22 bases lay between the germline ends. The CDR3 is CASSQERGAGDGQEQFF. In DNA form, the CDR3 reads TGCGCCAGCAGCCAAGAGAGGGGGGCGGGAGATGGGCAGGAGCAGTTCTTC.

The V gene is TRBV7-9, the J gene TRBJ2-7, with 7 bases fitting TRBD2. The germline gives CDR1 SEHNR, CDR2 FQNEAQ (reference sequence). This CDR3 has 16 amino acids. V was clipped by 1 base and J by 6 bases; unmatched bases: 12. DNA for the CDR3: TGTGCCAGCAGCTTAGGGGGGGGTCTAGCGCTTTCCGAGCAGTACTTC. This encodes CASSLGGGLALSEQYF.

This clone was counted once. The chain is built from TRBV15 and TRBJ2-7, with D tentatively TRBD2 (5 bases). V was clipped by 0 bases and J by 5 bases, with 11 bases between them. Germline CDR1 LNHNV, CDR2 YYDKDF (reference sequence). There are 14 residues in the CDR3. The CDR3 region has the DNA TGTGCCACCAGCAGAGAGGAAACAGCGGACGAGCAGTACTTC. Its protein is CATSREETADEQYF.

This clone was found once. The chain links TRBV4-3 to TRBJ2-1; 12 bases agree with TRBD2. The CDR3 length is 16 residues. Germline CDR1 reads LGHNA; CDR2 reads YSLEER. The J segment lost 7 bases and the V segment lost 3 bases, leaving 7 bases of the junction unmatched. CDR3 in amino acids: CASSHWTSGNENEQFF. CDR3 in DNA: TGCGCCAGCAGCCACTGGACTAGCGGGAACGAAAATGAGCAGTTCTTC.

This clone was observed a handful of times. J is TRBJ2-7 and V is TRBV6-4, with TRBD2 identical over 7 bases. Germline V lookup: CDR1 MRHNA, CDR2 SNTAGT. CDR3 length: 16 residues. The V segment lost 6 bases and the J segment 5 bases; nucleotides outside the gene matches: 16. The CDR3 coding sequence is TGTGCCAGCAGCCAAGGCCCAGCGGCCCGGGGGGACGAGCAGTACTTC. Amino acid sequence: CASSQGPAARGDEQYF.

The J gene is TRBJ2-3, the V gene TRBV27, with a tentative D call TRBD2 (6 bases). With 2 bases removed from V and 6 bases from J, the gap between germline ends came to 18 bases. CDR3 size: 16 residues. Germline CDR1 is MNHEY and CDR2 is SMNVEV (reference sequence). CDR3 nucleotide sequence: TGTGCCAGCAGTTTAAGGGCGGGCTGGGGGGATGATACGCAGTATTTT. This translates into CASSLRAGWGDDTQYF.

The chain uses TRBV5-1 and TRBJ2-7; tentatively, D is TRBD2 (6 bases). Trimming stripped 3 bases from V and 4 bases from J, with 17 bases between. The CDR3 totals 15 residues. Germline V gives CDR1 SGHRS, CDR2 YFSETQ. CDR3 residues: CASSSRVDGGYEQYF. As DNA, the CDR3 is TGCGCCAGCAGCTCGCGTGTCGACGGAGGGTACGAGCAGTACTTC.